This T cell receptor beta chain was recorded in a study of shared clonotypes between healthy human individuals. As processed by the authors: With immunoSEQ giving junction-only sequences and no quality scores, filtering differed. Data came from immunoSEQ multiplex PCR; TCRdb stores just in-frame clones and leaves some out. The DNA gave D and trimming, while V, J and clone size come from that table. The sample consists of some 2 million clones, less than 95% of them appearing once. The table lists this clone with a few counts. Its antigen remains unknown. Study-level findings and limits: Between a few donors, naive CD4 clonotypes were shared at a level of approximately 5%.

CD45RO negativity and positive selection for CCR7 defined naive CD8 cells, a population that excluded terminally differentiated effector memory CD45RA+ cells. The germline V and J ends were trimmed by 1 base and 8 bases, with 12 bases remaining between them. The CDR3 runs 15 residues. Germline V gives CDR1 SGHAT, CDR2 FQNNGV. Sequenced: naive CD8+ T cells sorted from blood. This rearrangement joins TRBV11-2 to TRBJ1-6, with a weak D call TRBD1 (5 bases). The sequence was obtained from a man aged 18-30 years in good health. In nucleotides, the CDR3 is TGTGCCAGCAGCTTAGTAGTCAGGGTCGATTCACCCCTCCACTTT. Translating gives CASSLVVRVDSPLHF.